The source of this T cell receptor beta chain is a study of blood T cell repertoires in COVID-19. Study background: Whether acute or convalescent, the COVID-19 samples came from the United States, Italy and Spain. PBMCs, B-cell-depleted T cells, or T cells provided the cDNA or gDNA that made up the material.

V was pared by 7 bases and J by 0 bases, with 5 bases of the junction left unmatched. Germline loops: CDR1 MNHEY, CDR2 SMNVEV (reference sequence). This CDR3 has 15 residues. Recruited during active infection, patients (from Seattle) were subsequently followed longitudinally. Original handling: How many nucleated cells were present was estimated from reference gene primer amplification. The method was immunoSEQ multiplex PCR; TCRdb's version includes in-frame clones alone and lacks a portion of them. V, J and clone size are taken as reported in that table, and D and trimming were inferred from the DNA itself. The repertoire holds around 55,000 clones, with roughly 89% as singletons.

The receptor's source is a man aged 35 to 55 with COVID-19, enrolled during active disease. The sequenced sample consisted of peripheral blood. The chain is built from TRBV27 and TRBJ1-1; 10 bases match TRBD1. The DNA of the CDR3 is TGTGCCAGCAAGGGACAGGGGCTAATGAACACTGAAGCTTTCTTT. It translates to CASKGQGLMNTEAFF.